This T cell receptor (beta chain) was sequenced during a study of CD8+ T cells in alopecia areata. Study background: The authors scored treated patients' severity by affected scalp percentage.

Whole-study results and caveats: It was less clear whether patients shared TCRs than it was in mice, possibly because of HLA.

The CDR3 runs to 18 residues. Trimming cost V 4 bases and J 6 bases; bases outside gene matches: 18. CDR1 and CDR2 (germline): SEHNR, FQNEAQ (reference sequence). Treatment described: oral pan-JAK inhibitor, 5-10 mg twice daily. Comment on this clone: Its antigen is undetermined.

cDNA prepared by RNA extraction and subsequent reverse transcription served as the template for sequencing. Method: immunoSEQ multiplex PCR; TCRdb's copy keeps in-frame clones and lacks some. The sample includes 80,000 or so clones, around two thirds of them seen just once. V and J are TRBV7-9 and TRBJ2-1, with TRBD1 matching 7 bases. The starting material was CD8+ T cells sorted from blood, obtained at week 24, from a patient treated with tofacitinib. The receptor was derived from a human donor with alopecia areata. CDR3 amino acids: CASSSYPLAHGQANEQFF. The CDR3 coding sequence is TGTGCCAGCAGCTCTTACCCCCTCGCGCATGGACAGGCCAATGAGCAGTTCTTC.